The clone carrying this T cell receptor beta chain was seen only a few times. At the DNA level, this CDR3 is encoded by other sequences in the same sample as well. Cohorts were assigned according to the clinical history that participants reported. The germline gives CDR1 LNHDA, CDR2 SQIVND (reference sequence). V lost 3 bases and J lost 7, with 10 bases in between. This CDR3 is 13 amino acids long. The data originate from a study of blood T cell repertoires in COVID-19. Turning to the study itself: Sites in the United States, Italy and Spain provided acute and convalescent COVID-19 samples.

Here immunoSEQ multiplex PCR was the method, and the copy in TCRdb shows in-frame clones only, minus some. The data show roughly 69,000 clones, about 82% seen once. The rearrangement uses TRBV19 and TRBJ1-5; possibly TRBD1 for D (5 bases). The sequencing input was PBMCs or T cells enriched from blood (not recorded which). The source of this sequence is a woman in her forties with acute COVID-19. The CDR3: CASSIGRDQPQHF. The CDR3 DNA follows: TGTGCCAGTAGTATTGGGAGGGACCAGCCCCAGCATTTT.